This passage covers 10 T cell receptor beta chains from one sample sequenced in a study of blood T cell repertoires in COVID-19. Assay: immunoSEQ multiplex PCR; the TCRdb copy retains only in-frame clones and omits some. In the table there are 100,000 to 150,000 clones, 80% to 95% of which are singletons. The sample was peripheral blood. The receptors were sampled from a man aged 50-59 years with COVID-19, enrolled during active disease.

The V call is TRBV28, the J call TRBJ2-7; 7 positions agree with TRBD2. The germline V gene has CDR1 MDHEN and CDR2 SYDVKM. The CDR3 consists of 17 residues. V shed 3 bases and J 3 bases; nucleotides not matched to a gene: 14. Here the CDR3 reads CASSFHGMRGYDYEQYF. In DNA form, the CDR3 reads TGTGCCAGCAGTTTCCACGGGATGCGGGGGTACGACTACGAGCAGTACTTC.

The chain recombines TRBV29-1 with TRBJ2-5; 7 nucleotides line up with TRBD1. The length of the CDR3 is 14 residues. V shed 6 bases, J shed 4 bases, and the junction held 11 bases outside the gene matches. Germline assignment: CDR1 SQVTM and CDR2 ANQGSEA. CDR3 residues: CSVGKGAQRETQYF. The CDR3 region has the DNA TGCAGCGTGGGGAAGGGGGCCCAGCGAGAGACCCAGTACTTC.

The CDR3 here is CASSGQSVTLYGYTF. In nucleotides, the CDR3 is TGTGCCAGCAGCGGTCAATCAGTTACCCTCTATGGCTACACCTTC. This chain uses TRBV3-1 (or the pseudogene TRBV3-2) with TRBJ1-2; D is unresolved. The CDR3 contains 15 residues. Germline V gene data show CDR1 as LGHDT and CDR2 as YNNKEL (reference sequence). Trimming shortened V by 5 bases and J by 4 bases, and 17 bases separated the two germline ends.

This chain uses TRBV14 with TRBJ2-3, with 11 nucleotides matching TRBD2. The V and J ends lost 4 bases and 6 bases, in that order; junction bases with no gene match: 9. The germline CDR1 and CDR2 sequences are SGHDN and FVKESK. This CDR3 region has 16 residues. DNA of the CDR3: TGTGCCAGCAGCCTTAGCGGGAGGGCCCTATTTGATACGCAGTATTTT. This encodes CASSLSGRALFDTQYF.

The rearrangement links TRBV10-3 to TRBJ1-1, with 7 nucleotides matching TRBD1. J gave up 3 bases and V 6 bases, and 13 bases lay outside the gene matches. CDR3 size: 16 residues. The germline V gene has CDR1 ENHRY and CDR2 SYGVKD. CDR3 DNA: TGTGCCATCAGCAGGGACAGAGCAACCCCTTACACTGAAGCTTTCTTT. It yields the protein CAISRDRATPYTEAFF.

The chain has TRBV6-1 and TRBJ2-7; TRBD2 aligns across 12 bases. Germline CDR1 MNHNS, CDR2 SASEGT. The ends lost 1 base at V and 6 bases at J; junction bases unmatched: 16. The CDR3 runs to 19 residues. CDR3 nucleotide sequence: TGTGCCAGCAGTGAAGGACTAGCGGGAGTGGCTGTCCCTCCTGGCGAGCAGTACTTC. This translates into CASSEGLAGVAVPPGEQYF.

The chain is built from TRBV28 and TRBJ1-5; no definite D call. V was shortened by 6 bases and J by 1 base, with 7 bases between the two germline ends. The CDR3 contains 13 residues. Per germline, CDR1 MDHEN and CDR2 SYDVKM. CDR3 protein: CASRQQSNQPQHF. The CDR3 DNA sequence: TGTGCCAGCAGGCAACAGAGCAATCAGCCCCAGCATTTT.

V gene TRBV5-1 combines with J gene TRBJ2-5; TRBD2 is a possible D gene (6 bases). From germline, CDR1 is SGHRS and CDR2 YFSETQ. V lost 0 bases and J 2 bases, leaving 8 bases between the germline ends. CDR3 size: 14 residues. The CDR3 is CASSLVGGQETQYF. The CDR3 region has the DNA TGCGCCAGCAGCTTGGTTGGAGGGCAAGAGACCCAGTACTTC.

The CDR3 region is CASSQGTNTGELFF. For the CDR3, the DNA is TGTGCCAGCAGTCAGGGCACCAACACCGGGGAGCTGTTTTTT. The chain couples TRBV6-2 or TRBV6-3 to TRBJ2-2, with D possibly being TRBD1 (5 bases). Trimming removed 5 bases at V and 2 bases at J, with 9 bases between. This CDR3 has 14 residues. Germline values: CDR1 MNHEY, CDR2 SVGEGT.

The genes are TRBV3-1 (or the pseudogene TRBV3-2) and TRBJ2-7, with D tentatively TRBD1 (6 bases). Germline V gene sequence: CDR1 LGHDT, CDR2 YNNKEL (reference sequence). With 5 bases removed from V and 7 bases from J, the gap between germline ends came to 18 bases. The CDR3 has 14 amino acids. CDR3 protein: CASSSGAGSGEQYF. As DNA, the CDR3 is TGTGCCAGCAGCTCAGGGGCGGGTAGTGGGGAGCAGTACTTC.